Below are 10 T cell receptor beta chains sequenced from a single sample in a study of blood T cell repertoires in COVID-19. Assay used: immunoSEQ multiplex PCR; TCRdb lists only in-frame clones, some missing. Counted here are about 300,000 clones, around 92% occurring once; the ten biggest clones make up roughly 2.9%. The sequenced material came from PBMCs or T cells enriched from blood (not recorded which). These TCRs come from a woman between 45 and 65 years old who had been exposed to COVID-19.

The chain uses TRBV6-5 and TRBJ1-6; the match to TRBD1 covers 7 bases. The ends lost 1 base at V and 9 bases at J; junction bases unmatched: 3. CDR3 length: 14 amino acids. Germline-derived CDR1 and CDR2 are MNHEY and SVGAGI. The CDR3 loop reads CASSYLGQLSPLHF. CDR3 coding DNA: TGTGCCAGCAGTTACTTGGGACAGCTTTCACCCCTCCACTTT.

The DNA of the CDR3 is TGTGCCAGCAGCTTAGGACAGACTGCAACTAATGAAAAACTGTTTTTT. This gives the protein CASSLGQTATNEKLFF. The chain couples TRBV11-2 to TRBJ1-4; D possibly corresponds to TRBD1 (5 bases). This CDR3 region has 16 residues. Germline CDR1 SGHAT, CDR2 FQNNGV. V shed 1 base and J shed 0 bases, with 9 bases lying between them. The full variable domain, rest sourced from reference TRBV11-2 and TRBJ1-4, is EAGVAQSPRYKIIEKRQSVAFWCNPISGHATLYWYQQILGQGPKLLIQFQNNGVVDDSQLPKDRFSAERLKGVDSTLKIQPAKLEDSAVYLCASSLGQTATNEKLFFGSGTQLSVL.

CDR3 sequence reads: CASSFQGASGSEKLFF. CDR3 nucleotides: TGTGCCAGCAGCTTTCAGGGGGCGTCGGGTTCAGAAAAACTGTTTTTT. The genes are TRBV7-2 and TRBJ1-4; 8 bases agree with TRBD1. V was pared by 3 bases and J by 8 bases, with 11 bases of the junction left unmatched. The CDR3 length is 16 residues. Germline V gives CDR1 SGHTA, CDR2 FQGNSA.

This chain uses TRBV27 with TRBJ2-3, with D maybe TRBD1 (5 bases). The CDR3 extends over 15 amino acids. Trimming shortened V by 7 bases and J by 1 base, and 15 bases separated the two germline ends. Germline CDR1 is MNHEY and CDR2 is SMNVEV (reference sequence). The CDR3 coding sequence is TGTGCCAGCAACGAGCTTGGGGCACGCACAGATACGCAGTATTTT. Protein product: CASNELGARTDTQYF.

V is TRBV19 and J is TRBJ1-1, with D tentatively TRBD1 (5 bases). Germline CDR1 LNHDA, CDR2 SQIVND (reference sequence). The length of the CDR3 is 13 residues. V dropped 5 bases and J dropped 1 base, with 8 bases sitting between them. CDR3 sequence: CASSVRGNTEAFF. CDR3 coding DNA: TGTGCCAGTAGTGTAAGGGGGAACACTGAAGCTTTCTTT.

The count of this clone is one. The J gene is TRBJ2-3, the V gene TRBV7-2, with 8 bases identical to TRBD2. Germline lookup yields CDR1 SGHTA and CDR2 FQGNSA. The V gene end was trimmed by 5 bases and the J gene end by 4 bases; junction bases not matched to a gene: 11. The CDR3 consists of 16 residues. This CDR3 reads CASSRRGNGGADTQYF. CDR3 nucleotide sequence: TGTGCCAGCAGCCGCCGGGGGAACGGGGGGGCAGATACGCAGTATTTT.

This chain connects TRBV7-6 to TRBJ1-3, with D tentatively TRBD1 (6 bases). The CDR3 totals 17 residues. With 1 base removed from V and 6 bases from J, the gap between germline ends came to 19 bases. CDR1 and CDR2 from the germline V gene are SGHVS and FNYEAQ. CDR3 DNA: TGTGCCAGCAGCTTAGGTGGTTTGGGGACAAATTTAAACACCATATATTTT. This encodes CASSLGGLGTNLNTIYF.

The J gene is TRBJ1-5, the V gene TRBV28; D gene ambiguous. The germline V and J ends were trimmed by 1 base and 7 bases, with 8 bases remaining between them. The CDR3 consists of 13 residues. Germline CDR1 is MDHEN and CDR2 is SYDVKM. The CDR3 nucleotides read TGTGCCAGCAGTTTATCGGCAGGCCAGCCCCAGCATTTT. Amino acid sequence: CASSLSAGQPQHF. Using reference TRBV28 and TRBJ1-5 for the parts outside the CDR3, the full variable domain is DVKVTQSSRYLVKRTGEKVFLECVQDMDHENMFWYRQDPGLGLRLIYFSYDVKMKEKGDIPEGYSVSREKKERFSLILESASTNQTSMYLCASSLSAGQPQHFGDGTRLSIL.

The chain joins TRBV11-2 to TRBJ2-5; 9 bases agree with TRBD1. Per germline, CDR1 SGHAT and CDR2 FQNNGV. The CDR3 is 15 residues long. V lost 5 bases and J lost 5; bases outside the gene matches: 9. CDR3: CASSVQQGAWETQYF. CDR3 nucleotides: TGTGCCAGCAGCGTCCAACAGGGGGCATGGGAGACCCAGTACTTC.

The V gene is TRBV5-5, the J gene TRBJ1-1; no firm D call. This CDR3 region has 12 residues. Germline V gene data show CDR1 as SGHKS and CDR2 as YYEKEE (reference sequence). V shed 4 bases and J shed 0 bases, with 4 bases lying between them. In DNA form, the CDR3 reads TGTGCCAGCAGCGTAGTGAACACTGAAGCTTTCTTT. The encoded protein is CASSVVNTEAFF. The whole variable domain, filled in from reference TRBV5-5 and TRBJ1-1, reads DAGVTQSPTHLIKTRGQQVTLRCSPISGHKSVSWYQQVLGQGPQFIFQYYEKEERGRGNFPDRFSARQFPNYSSELNVNALLLGDSALYLCASSVVNTEAFFGQGTRLTVV.